The source of this T cell receptor (beta chain) is a study of CD8 T cells in ankylosing spondylitis. Points from the study as a whole: Disease-linked clones were found to be CD8+ and relatively rare in peripheral blood. Several of the motif variants were reported before in synovial fluid and blood from reactive arthritis.

TCRdb re-called the 5' RACE reads through MiXCR, storing one row per CDR3 protein. The repertoire has roughly 260,000 distinct CDR3 sequences, approximately 20% of them found once; the top ten carry roughly 7.4%. Notes on this clonotype: Its matching antigen is unknown.

The V gene lost 5 bases and the J gene lost 4 bases, with 9 bases spanning the gap. The CDR3 has 13 residues. Material for sequencing was blood, either unsorted or a sorted T cell fraction (not recorded which). The origin of this receptor is a male donor with ankylosing spondylitis or in good health (not recorded which). V usage is TRBV12-3 or TRBV12-4 and J usage is TRBJ1-5, with D hard to call. The DNA of the CDR3 is TGTGCCAGCAGTGGATCGGCAAATCAGCCCCAGCATTTT. Its protein is CASSGSANQPQHF.